This T cell receptor (beta chain) is drawn from a study of OX40 agonist ivuxolimab in advanced cancers. Assay: immunoSEQ multiplex PCR; the TCRdb copy retains only in-frame clones and omits some. Found here are 60,000 to 70,000 clones, around nine tenths of them singletons; the top ten hold approximately 0.3%. Trimming took 4 bases from V and 8 from J, leaving 16 bases between them. Germline assignment: CDR1 MNHEY and CDR2 SVGAGI. The CDR3 sequence is 14 residues long. This TCR derives from an adult with an advanced solid tumor such as melanoma, head and neck, liver or kidney cancer. Sequenced here: CD4+ or CD8+ T cells sorted from blood, sampled in a trial of the OX40 agonist ivuxolimab. The chain couples TRBV6-5 to TRBJ2-3; either TRBD1 or TRBD2 may supply D (7 bases each). The CDR3 DNA is TGTGCCAGCAGTTCCACAGGGGAGGGTGGTACGCAGTATTTT. This translates into CASSSTGEGGTQYF.